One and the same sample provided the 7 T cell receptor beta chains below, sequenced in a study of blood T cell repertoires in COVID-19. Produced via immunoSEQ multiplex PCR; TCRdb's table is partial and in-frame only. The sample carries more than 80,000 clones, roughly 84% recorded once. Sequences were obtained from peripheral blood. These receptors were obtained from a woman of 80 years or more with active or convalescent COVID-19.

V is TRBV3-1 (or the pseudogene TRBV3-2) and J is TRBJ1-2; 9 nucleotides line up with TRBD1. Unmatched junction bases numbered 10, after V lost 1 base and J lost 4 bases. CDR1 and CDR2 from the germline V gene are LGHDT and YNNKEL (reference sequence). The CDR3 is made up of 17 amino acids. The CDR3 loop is CASSQGGQGPLPYGYTF. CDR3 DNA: TGTGCCAGCAGCCAAGGGGGACAGGGTCCCTTACCCTATGGCTACACCTTC.

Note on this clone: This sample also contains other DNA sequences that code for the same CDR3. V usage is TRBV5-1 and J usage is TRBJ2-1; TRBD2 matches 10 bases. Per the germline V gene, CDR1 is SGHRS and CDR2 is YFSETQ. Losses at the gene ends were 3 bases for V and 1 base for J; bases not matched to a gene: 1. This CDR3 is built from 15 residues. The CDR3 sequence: CASSSTSGSYNEQFF. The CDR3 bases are TGCGCCAGCAGCTCGACTAGCGGGTCCTACAATGAGCAGTTCTTC.

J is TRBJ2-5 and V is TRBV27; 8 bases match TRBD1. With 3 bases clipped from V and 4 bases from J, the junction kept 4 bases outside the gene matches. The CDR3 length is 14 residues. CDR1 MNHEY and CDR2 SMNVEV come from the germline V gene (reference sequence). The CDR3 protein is CASSFDRGGETQYF. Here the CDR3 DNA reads TGTGCCAGCAGTTTCGACAGGGGAGGAGAGACCCAGTACTTC.

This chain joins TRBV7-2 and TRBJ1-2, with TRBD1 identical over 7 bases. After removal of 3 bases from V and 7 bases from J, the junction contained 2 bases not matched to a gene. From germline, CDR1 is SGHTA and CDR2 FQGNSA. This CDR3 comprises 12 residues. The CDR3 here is CASSFRTGGYTF. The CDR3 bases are TGTGCCAGCAGCTTTAGGACAGGTGGCTACACCTTC. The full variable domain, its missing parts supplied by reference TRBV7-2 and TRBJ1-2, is GAGVSQSPSNKVTEKGKDVELRCDPISGHTALYWYRQSLGQGLEFLIYFQGNSAPDKSGLPSDRFSAERTGGSVSTLTIQRTQQEDSAVYLCASSFRTGGYTFGSGTRLTVV.

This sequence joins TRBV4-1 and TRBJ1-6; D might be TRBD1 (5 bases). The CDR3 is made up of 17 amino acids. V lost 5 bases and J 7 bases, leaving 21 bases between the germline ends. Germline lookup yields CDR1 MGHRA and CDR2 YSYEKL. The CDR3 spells CASSYSRTQGGNSPLHF. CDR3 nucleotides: TGCGCCAGCAGCTACTCTCGCACGCAGGGTGGGAATTCACCCCTCCACTTT.

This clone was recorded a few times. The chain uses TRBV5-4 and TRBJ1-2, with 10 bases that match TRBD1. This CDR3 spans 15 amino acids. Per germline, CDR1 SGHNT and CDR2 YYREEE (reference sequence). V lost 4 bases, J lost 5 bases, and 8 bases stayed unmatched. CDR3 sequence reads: CASSADRGEWYGYTF. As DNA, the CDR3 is TGTGCCAGCAGCGCGGACAGGGGGGAGTGGTATGGCTACACCTTC.

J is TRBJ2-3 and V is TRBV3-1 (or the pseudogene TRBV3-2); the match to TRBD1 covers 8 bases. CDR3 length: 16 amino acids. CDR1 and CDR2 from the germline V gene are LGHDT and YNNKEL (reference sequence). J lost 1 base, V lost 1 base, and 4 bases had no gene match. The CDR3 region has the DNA TGTGCCAGCAGCCAAGTTCTGGACAGGGGCACAGATACGCAGTATTTT. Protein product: CASSQVLDRGTDTQYF.